These 5 T cell receptor beta chains share one sample of origin, sequenced in a study of Siglec-9 on CD8 T cells in melanoma. Libraries were prepared by immunoSEQ multiplex PCR; TCRdb keeps only in-frame clonotypes and omits some of them. The sample consists of roughly 35,000 clones, about four fifths of them appearing once. The sequencing input was Siglec-9- CD8+ T cells sorted from blood. Receptor source: a human donor in good health.

The V gene is TRBV6-5, the J gene TRBJ2-7; 9 positions agree with TRBD1. CDR3 size: 14 residues. Germline V gives CDR1 MNHEY, CDR2 SVGAGI. V trimming: 8 bases; J trimming: 5 bases; junction bases outside the gene matches: 10. CDR3: CASSGQGVTDEQYF. The CDR3 DNA follows: TGTGCCAGCTCGGGACAGGGTGTGACGGACGAGCAGTACTTC.

This chain links TRBV27 with TRBJ2-7; D is possibly TRBD1 (6 bases). Trimming pared 2 bases from V and 3 bases from J, leaving 8 bases between. This CDR3 spans 13 amino acids. In germline, CDR1 is MNHEY, CDR2 SMNVEV (reference sequence). CDR3: CASSLGTHYEQYF. In DNA form, the CDR3 reads TGTGCCAGCAGTTTAGGGACACACTACGAGCAGTACTTC.

This clone showed up just a few times. The V call is TRBV10-2, the J call TRBJ2-1, with 10 bases lining up with TRBD2. Germline lookup yields CDR1 WSHSY and CDR2 SAAADI. V dropped 6 bases and J dropped 5; count of bases not matched to a gene: 7. CDR3 length equals 15 residues. The CDR3 is CASRILAGENNEQFF. In DNA form, the CDR3 reads TGCGCCAGCAGGATCCTAGCGGGAGAGAACAATGAGCAGTTCTTC.

This clone was seen a handful of times. This chain links TRBV21-1 with TRBJ2-7; the table names TRBD1, a call not compared with the DNA. TRBV21-1 is a listed pseudogene. The CDR3 spans 16 residues. The CDR3 is CASSNSPTGRSYEQYF. The CDR3 DNA sequence: TGTGCCAGCAGCAATTCCCCGACAGGGAGGTCCTACGAGCAGTACTTC.

V usage is TRBV27 and J usage is TRBJ2-7; D is ambiguous. The CDR3 has 15 residues. Trimming took 5 bases from V and 2 from J, leaving 16 bases between them. From germline, CDR1 is MNHEY and CDR2 SMNVEV (reference sequence). CDR3 DNA: TGTGCCAGCAGTCCACTAAGGGTTAATGCCTACGAGCAGTACTTC. Residues: CASSPLRVNAYEQYF.